This TCR beta chain was documented in a study of neurological immune-mediated disorders (dated by TCRdb to the late 2010s). Some background on the complete study: Among the 35 or so multiple sclerosis patients, 31 had relapsing-remitting MS and 3 had secondary progressive MS. Peripheral blood TCR-beta repertoires from HTLV-I-associated myelopathy (HAM/TSP) patients, multiple sclerosis patients and healthy controls were compared by UMI-based sequencing. Longitudinal samples, technical triplicates and paired sorted CD4+ and CD8+ T-cell subsets, alongside PBMC samples, were included among the 90 to 130 TCR-beta libraries. The cohort was made up of approximately 71 subjects, consisting of 15 or so HAM/TSP patients, approximately 35 multiple sclerosis patients and around 20 healthy controls. Broad study findings and their caveats: Across subjects, expanded clones never shared an identical CDR3 amino acid sequence, which suggests that the TCR-beta repertoires in every group were private. TCR clonal expansion was highest in HAM/TSP patients and lowest in MS patients, with MS patients falling below even healthy controls. In a phylogenetic analysis, the repertoires of 18 out of 34 MS patients fell into a single cluster of related CDR3 sequences, pointing to a possible signature at the repertoire level. No clinical or MRI features were associated with the MS cluster, and the authors said that larger cohorts are needed.

Unsorted PBMC libraries were generated from 2 million PBMCs stored in RNAlater at -80 °C until RNA extraction. Multiple sclerosis patients were enrolled in a US clinical protocol under which disease progression was evaluated by magnetic resonance imaging. Peripheral blood was subjected to Ficoll-Hypaque density gradient centrifugation to isolate PBMCs, which were then cryopreserved in liquid nitrogen. cDNA synthesis used template-switch 5'RACE with a primer carrying a 10-nucleotide random unique molecular identifier tagging each TCR transcript. Over 180 million TCR-beta sequences, covering 15-18 subjects, were produced in each sequencing run. Total RNA was extracted with the RNeasy kit. Using the KAPA Real-time Library Amplification kit, TCR-beta VDJ regions were amplified with primers for the TCR constant region and the 5'RACE anchor. Sample indexes and Illumina adaptors were added in a first PCR, and a second PCR then increased library yield. After purification with Ampure beads, the TCR product of roughly 650 bp was size-selected on a 2% E-gel SizeSelection system. Before pooling, library quality was assessed on a Bioanalyzer, concentration was determined with Qubit, and library quantification was performed with the Kapa Library Quantification kit. An Illumina HiSeq 2500 was used to sequence the libraries paired-end at 2 x 150 bp. To increase sequence diversity, roughly 24-32% phiX was spiked into each library pool. Regarding the original processing steps: The quality-filtered reads were processed with the UMI-based MiGEC pipeline, whose error correction step removed more than 80% of the raw TCR sequences. VDJ genes were aligned to IMGT germline references, and each clonotype was defined by a unique CDR3 amino acid sequence together with V-J genes. Clonal expansion, Shannon diversity and CDR3 relatedness (CalcPairwiseDistances, ClusterSamples) were evaluated with VDJtools, and phylogenetic trees were built with CLCbio workbench. Clones with at least 8 unique UMIs were defined as expanded, with this threshold being based on coefficient-of-variation modelling across technical triplicates. TCRdb reworked the public reads: Q25 trimming with fastp, MiXCR clone assembly, productive beta chains retained. Duplicate CDR3 protein sequences are folded into a single record with the most common DNA and genes. The V and J calls shown here were made by TCRdb, not taken from the authors' results. The sample table shows about 46,000 distinct CDR3 sequences, and roughly 4.4% are seen once. Of the sample, 5.7% is held by the ten largest clones.

This clonotype was counted between two and nine times. Its antigen is currently not known. One base away there is no much larger clone; base qualities are not given. The specimen was PBMCs. The TCR originated in an older woman with multiple sclerosis.

The CDR3 reads as follows: CASSPTHENEQYF. In nucleotides, the sequence is TGTGCCAGCAGTCCAACTCACGAGAACGAGCAGTACTTC. Recombination joined TRBV12-3 or TRBV12-4 with TRBJ2-7; no D gene can be assigned with confidence. Measured from the cysteine to the phenylalanine, the CDR3 is 13 residues long. Of all the DNA, just the CDR3 is kept, 39 bases in frame from base 1. The V and J ends are trimmed by 5 bases and 5 bases, leaving 13 bases between them.